The 32 T cell receptor beta chains listed next were all sequenced from one sample in a study of T cell changes during pregnancy in multiple sclerosis. Clones were read by immunoSEQ multiplex PCR, and TCRdb kept only the in-frame ones, dropping some. The top ten clones hold about 0.21% of a sample with tens of thousands of clones, about 91% of them seen once. Material: CD4+ T cells from peripheral blood mononuclear cells, obtained in the second trimester of pregnancy. The receptors originated from a female donor with multiple sclerosis, enrolled in a pregnancy study.

The chain employs TRBV9 and TRBJ2-5; 8 bases match TRBD1. In germline, CDR1 is SGDLS, CDR2 YYNGEE. Trimming cost V 3 bases and J 5 bases; bases outside gene matches: 12. The CDR3 length is 16 residues. The CDR3 loop is CASSASLGTGGETQYF. CDR3 nucleotides: TGTGCCAGCAGCGCCTCCCTCGGGACAGGCGGGGAGACCCAGTACTTC.

The J gene is TRBJ1-1, the V gene TRBV7-2; 7 nucleotides line up with TRBD1. After removal of 5 bases from V and 0 bases from J, the junction contained 6 bases not matched to a gene. This CDR3 has 15 amino acids. CDR1 is SGHTA, CDR2 FQGNSA, per germline. CDR3 DNA: TGTGCCAGCAGCAACAGGGACAGCATGAACACTGAAGCTTTCTTT. This sequence encodes CASSNRDSMNTEAFF.

The chain is built from TRBV6-5 and TRBJ2-1, with TRBD1 matching 10 bases. Germline CDR1 and CDR2: MNHEY and SVGAGI. V lost 6 bases and J lost 5; bases outside the gene matches: 7. CDR3 size: 15 residues. Written as DNA, the CDR3 is TGTGCCAGCAGCCCCGGGACAGGGGCAAACAATGAGCAGTTCTTC. Protein sequence: CASSPGTGANNEQFF.

The chain uses TRBV11-1 and TRBJ2-7, with D unclear. The ends were cut back, 5 bases at V and 1 base at J, with 15 bases in the middle. Germline V gene lookup returns CDR1 SGHAT and CDR2 FQDESV (reference sequence). This CDR3 is built from 15 residues. CDR3 protein: CASSKPRGESYEQYF. CDR3 in DNA: TGTGCCAGCAGCAAACCGCGAGGAGAGTCCTACGAGCAGTACTTC.

The V and J genes are TRBV27 and TRBJ2-5; 8 bases agree with TRBD1. This CDR3 is 13 amino acids long. Losses at the gene ends were 5 bases for V and 5 bases for J; bases not matched to a gene: 4. CDR1 is MNHEY and CDR2 is SMNVEV in the germline V gene (reference sequence). The CDR3 DNA follows: TGTGCCAGCAGTACTGACAGGGGCGAGACCCAGTACTTC. Translation gives CASSTDRGETQYF.

The chain employs TRBV11-2 and TRBJ2-7; perhaps TRBD1 as D (5 bases). The CDR3 consists of 11 residues. Between the trimmed V and J ends, which lost 3 bases and 6 bases, there was a span of 6 bases. CDR1 and CDR2 from the germline V gene are SGHAT and FQNNGV. The CDR3 nucleotides are TGTGCCAGCAGCTTCAGGGCCGAGCAGTACTTC. Protein sequence: CASSFRAEQYF.

V is TRBV18 and J is TRBJ2-3, with 9 bases lining up with TRBD2. V was pared by 3 bases and J by 0 bases, with 1 base of the junction left unmatched. Germline CDR1 KGHSH, CDR2 LQKENI. This CDR3 is 15 amino acids long. As DNA, the CDR3 is TGTGCCAGCTCACCTAGCGGGAGCAGCACAGATACGCAGTATTTT. This sequence encodes CASSPSGSSTDTQYF.

This chain joins TRBV6-5 and TRBJ2-7; weak D call: TRBD2 (5 bases). Germline CDR1 reads MNHEY; CDR2 reads SVGAGI. This CDR3 spans 13 amino acids. V lost 4 bases and J lost 0, with 7 bases in between. As DNA, the CDR3 is TGTGCCAGCAGTTTGGGAGCCTCCTACGAGCAGTACTTC. Protein: CASSLGASYEQYF.

The V and J genes are TRBV2 and TRBJ2-7; 9 bases are shared with TRBD2. The CDR3 extends over 16 amino acids. CDR1 is SNHLY and CDR2 is FYNNEI in the germline V gene. V gave up 7 bases and J gave up 2 bases; unmatched junction bases: 12. The CDR3 here is CASKSEAGGIPYEQYF. As DNA, the CDR3 is TGTGCCAGCAAATCCGAGGCGGGGGGGATCCCCTACGAGCAGTACTTC.

CDR3 sequence reads: CASSTHGLAGATDTQYF. The DNA of the CDR3 is TGTGCCAGTAGTACCCACGGACTAGCGGGTGCCACAGATACGCAGTATTTT. The chain carries TRBV19 and TRBJ2-3; 11 bases map to TRBD2. The V segment lost 4 bases and the J segment 2 bases; nucleotides outside the gene matches: 8. Germline values: CDR1 LNHDA, CDR2 SQIVND (reference sequence). The CDR3 loop spans 17 amino acids.

The V and J genes are TRBV11-2 and TRBJ2-2, with TRBD2 identical over 10 bases. Germline V gene data show CDR1 as SGHAT and CDR2 as FQNNGV. CDR3 length equals 17 residues. Trimming took 1 base from V and 4 from J; bases not matched to a gene: 6. The CDR3 coding sequence is TGTGCCAGCAGCTTAGTAAGCGGGAGGGCCGCCACCGGGGAGCTGTTTTTT. It codes for CASSLVSGRAATGELFF.

The V and J genes are TRBV7-9 and TRBJ2-7; D might be TRBD2 (6 bases). V lost 5 bases to trimming and J lost 5 bases, with 22 bases between them. This CDR3 contains 16 residues. Per the germline V gene, CDR1 is SEHNR and CDR2 is FQNEAQ (reference sequence). The CDR3 DNA is TGTGCCAGCAGCCTCGGGACTCCCCAAAACGGCCACGAGCAGTACTTC. It codes for CASSLGTPQNGHEQYF.

The chain couples TRBV7-2 to TRBJ1-1, with unresolved D. Germline V lookup: CDR1 SGHTA, CDR2 FQGNSA. This CDR3 contains 10 residues. Trimming took off 6 bases at V and 11 bases at J, with 10 bases between the two ends. Written as DNA, the CDR3 is TGTGCCAGCAGTGAGGGATCCGCTTTCTTT. It is translated as CASSEGSAFF.

The rearrangement links TRBV4-2 to TRBJ1-1; TRBD1 agrees at 8 bases. V lost 0 bases, J lost 1 base, and 4 bases stayed unmatched. The CDR3 is 16 residues long. CDR1 and CDR2 (germline): LGHNA, YNFKEQ. DNA for the CDR3: TGTGCCAGCAGCCAAGAGACAGGGGACTCGAACACTGAAGCTTTCTTT. Translated: CASSQETGDSNTEAFF.

The J gene is TRBJ2-7, the V gene TRBV7-3, with 7 nucleotides matching TRBD2. This CDR3 spans 14 amino acids. Germline assignment: CDR1 SGHTA and CDR2 FQGTGA. The ends lost 0 bases at V and 6 bases at J; junction bases unmatched: 5. The CDR3 DNA is TGTGCCAGCAGCTTAACGGGAGGGGCCTCCGAGCAGTACTTC. Encoded protein: CASSLTGGASEQYF.

The chain carries TRBV28 and TRBJ1-2; D remains ambiguous. Germline V gives CDR1 MDHEN, CDR2 SYDVKM. The CDR3 runs to 11 residues. The ends were cut back, 10 bases at V and 3 bases at J, with 9 bases in the middle. CDR3 nucleotides: TGTGCCACCACCCAGTACTATGGCTACACCTTC. This encodes CATTQYYGYTF.

V usage is TRBV7-2 and J usage is TRBJ2-1, with 9 bases identical to TRBD2. Per germline, CDR1 SGHTA and CDR2 FQGNSA. V lost 1 base, J lost 8 bases, and 9 bases stayed unmatched. The CDR3 covers 16 residues. DNA for the CDR3: TGTGCCAGCAGCTTAGACCCCGGGACTAGCTCATATGAGCAGTTCTTC. Protein: CASSLDPGTSSYEQFF.

This clone came up once. This sequence joins TRBV11-1 and TRBJ2-1; D is uncertain. With 3 bases removed from V and 7 bases from J, the gap between germline ends came to 7 bases. Per germline, CDR1 SGHAT and CDR2 FQDESV (reference sequence). The length of the CDR3 is 12 residues. CDR3 bases: TGTGCCAGCAGCTTCGCCGGGAATGAGCAGTTCTTC. It yields the protein CASSFAGNEQFF.

This chain uses TRBV10-1 with TRBJ2-1; 7 bases are a match to TRBD2. The CDR3 covers 17 residues. Trimming cost V 4 bases and J 5 bases; bases outside gene matches: 14. Germline loops: CDR1 WNHNN, CDR2 SYGVQD (reference sequence). Written as DNA, the CDR3 is TGCGCCAGCAGTGCCCAGGCTAGCGGCTACGGACACAATGAGCAGTTCTTC. Its protein is CASSAQASGYGHNEQFF.

This sequence joins TRBV27 and TRBJ1-5; 8 nucleotides match TRBD1. CDR3 length: 15 amino acids. Germline loops: CDR1 MNHEY, CDR2 SMNVEV (reference sequence). J gave up 3 bases and V 5 bases, and 6 bases lay outside the gene matches. Here the CDR3 reads CASSTRTGFNQPQHF. For the CDR3, the DNA is TGTGCCAGCAGTACACGGACAGGGTTCAATCAGCCCCAGCATTTT.

V gene TRBV5-6 combines with J gene TRBJ2-2, with D possibly TRBD2 on 6 matching bases. Trimming removed 4 bases from V and 5 bases from J, with 15 bases in between. The CDR3 is made up of 15 amino acids. Looked up from germline, CDR1 is SGHDT and CDR2 is YYEEEE. The CDR3 sequence is CASSPDRLDTGELFF. The DNA of the CDR3 is TGTGCCAGCAGCCCGGACCGACTAGATACCGGGGAGCTGTTTTTT. Combining the CDR3 with reference TRBV5-6 and TRBJ2-2 gives the whole variable domain DAGVTQSPTHLIKTRGQQVTLRCSPKSGHDTVSWYQQALGQGPQFIFQYYEEEERQRGNFPDRFSGHQFPNYSSELNVNALLLGDSALYLCASSPDRLDTGELFFGEGSRLTVL.

The gene calls are TRBV7-3 and TRBJ2-1, with 15 bases matching TRBD2. V was clipped by 1 base and J by 4 bases; unmatched bases: 5. CDR3 length equals 18 residues. In germline, CDR1 is SGHTA, CDR2 FQGTGA. CDR3 bases: TGTGCCAGCAGCTTAAGCGGGACTAGCGGGAGGAAATACAATGAGCAGTTCTTC. This translates into CASSLSGTSGRKYNEQFF. Together with reference TRBV7-3 and TRBJ2-1, the CDR3 gives the full variable domain: GAGVSQTPSNKVTEKGKYVELRCDPISGHTALYWYRQSLGQGPEFLIYFQGTGAADDSGLPNDRFFAVRPEGSVSTLKIQRTERGDSAVYLCASSLSGTSGRKYNEQFFGPGTRLTVL.

The chain links TRBV5-5 to TRBJ1-2; no clear D. CDR3 length: 13 amino acids. The ends were cut back, 7 bases at V and 3 bases at J, with 13 bases in the middle. CDR1 and CDR2 from the germline V gene are SGHKS and YYEKEE (reference sequence). The CDR3 DNA follows: TGTGCCAGCGGCCCAGGTGTGGACTATGGCTACACCTTC. Translated: CASGPGVDYGYTF.

The chain recombines TRBV7-3 with TRBJ2-7, with 7 bases fitting TRBD2. The V and J ends lost 5 bases and 2 bases, in that order; junction bases with no gene match: 9. Germline V gene data show CDR1 as SGHTA and CDR2 as FQGTGA. The CDR3 loop spans 15 amino acids. In nucleotides, the CDR3 is TGTGCCAGCAGCGCGGGAGCGGGGAACCCCTACGAGCAGTACTTC. This sequence encodes CASSAGAGNPYEQYF.

V usage is TRBV19 and J usage is TRBJ2-2; TRBD2 matches at 8 bases. V shed 1 base, J shed 5 bases, and the junction held 0 bases outside the gene matches. The germline V gene encodes CDR1 LNHDA and CDR2 SQIVND (reference sequence). The CDR3 extends over 14 amino acids. The CDR3, as DNA: TGTGCCAGTAGTATAGTAGCGGGAACCGGGGAGCTGTTTTTT. It specifies CASSIVAGTGELFF.

V gene TRBV10-3 combines with J gene TRBJ1-5; TRBD1 matches 8 bases. Looked up from germline, CDR1 is ENHRY and CDR2 is SYGVKD. After removal of 6 bases from V and 2 bases from J, the junction contained 6 bases not matched to a gene. The CDR3 length is 15 residues. The CDR3 sequence is CAISSTGAGNQPQHF. Here the CDR3 DNA reads TGTGCCATCAGCTCGACAGGGGCCGGCAATCAGCCCCAGCATTTT.

V usage is TRBV7-2 and J usage is TRBJ2-7; TRBD2 agrees at 13 bases. This CDR3 comprises 15 residues. V dropped 5 bases and J dropped 2; count of bases not matched to a gene: 3. Germline CDR1 and CDR2: SGHTA and FQGNSA. The CDR3 loop is CASSRGLAGTYEQYF. In DNA, the CDR3 is TGTGCCAGCAGCCGGGGACTAGCGGGGACCTACGAGCAGTACTTC.

V is TRBV19 and J is TRBJ1-1; 9 positions agree with TRBD1. This CDR3 is 15 amino acids long. CDR1 LNHDA and CDR2 SQIVND come from the germline V gene (reference sequence). V shed 6 bases, J shed 3 bases, and the junction held 8 bases outside the gene matches. CDR3 loop: CASSRPGQGDTEAFF. The CDR3 coding sequence is TGTGCCAGTAGCCGACCGGGACAGGGAGACACTGAAGCTTTCTTT.

The CDR3 protein is CASSSTQLAGGGNEQFF. DNA of the CDR3: TGTGCCAGCAGCTCGACACAACTAGCGGGAGGGGGCAATGAGCAGTTCTTC. The gene calls are TRBV11-2 and TRBJ2-1, with TRBD2 matching 13 bases. The J segment lost 6 bases and the V segment lost 4 bases, leaving 9 bases of the junction unmatched. This CDR3 contains 17 residues. From germline, CDR1 is SGHAT and CDR2 FQNNGV.

V usage is TRBV2 and J usage is TRBJ1-1; 7 bases align to TRBD1. Germline V CDR1 and CDR2: SNHLY, FYNNEI. CDR3 length: 13 amino acids. The V segment lost 8 bases and the J segment 1 base; nucleotides outside the gene matches: 4. CDR3 sequence: CASATGPNTEAFF. CDR3 in DNA: TGTGCCAGCGCGACAGGGCCGAACACTGAAGCTTTCTTT.

This clone was counted a few times. The V gene is TRBV25-1, the J gene TRBJ1-1, with 9 nucleotides matching TRBD1. The CDR3 is 12 residues long. The J segment lost 6 bases and the V segment lost 4 bases, leaving 0 bases of the junction unmatched. Germline V gene lookup returns CDR1 MGHDK and CDR2 SYGVNS. In nucleotides, the CDR3 is TGTGCCAGCAGTGGGGACAGGGCTGAAGCTTTCTTT. As protein: CASSGDRAEAFF.

DNA for the CDR3: TGTGCCAGCAGTCCCCTCACCGATACAGGGAACAATGAGCAGTTCTTC. This encodes CASSPLTDTGNNEQFF. The chain joins TRBV25-1 to TRBJ2-1; D perhaps matches TRBD1 (6 bases). CDR3 length: 16 residues. The ends were cut back, 5 bases at V and 5 bases at J, with 19 bases in the middle. The V gene's germline CDR1 is MGHDK and CDR2 SYGVNS.